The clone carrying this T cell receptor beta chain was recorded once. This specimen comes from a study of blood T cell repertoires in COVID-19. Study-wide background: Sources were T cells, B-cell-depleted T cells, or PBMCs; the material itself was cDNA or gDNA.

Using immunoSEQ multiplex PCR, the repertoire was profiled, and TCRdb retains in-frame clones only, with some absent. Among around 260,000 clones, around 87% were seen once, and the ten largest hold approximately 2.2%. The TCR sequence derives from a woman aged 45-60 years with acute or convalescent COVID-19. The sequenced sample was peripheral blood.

The CDR3 sequence: CASSLVGSQETQYF. The CDR3 DNA is TGCGCCAGCAGCTTGGTTGGCAGTCAAGAGACCCAGTACTTC. V and J are TRBV5-1 and TRBJ2-5, with D unresolved. The V end was cut by 0 bases, the J end by 2 bases, with 8 bases between. The CDR3 loop spans 14 amino acids. CDR1 is SGHRS, CDR2 YFSETQ, per germline.